This T cell receptor beta chain was recovered during a study of OX40 agonist ivuxolimab in advanced cancers. Across the study: An agonistic anti-OX40 (CD134) antibody, ivuxolimab, was used to treat the patients. Six ivuxolimab dose levels, 0.01 to 10 mg/kg, were given intravenously every 2 weeks. Patients receiving dose escalation had hepatocellular carcinoma, melanoma, renal cell or head and neck cancer.

Looked up from germline, CDR1 is MDHEN and CDR2 is SYDVKM. The V gene lost 8 bases and the J gene lost 4 bases, with 11 bases spanning the gap. CDR3 length equals 12 residues. Clones were sequenced by immunoSEQ multiplex PCR, and TCRdb holds only the in-frame ones, with some missing. Among 60,000 to 75,000 clones, 80% were seen once, and the ten largest hold roughly 1.2%. The sequences come from CD4+ or CD8+ T cells sorted from blood, collected in a trial of the OX40 agonist ivuxolimab. This clonotype was sampled from an adult with an advanced solid tumor such as melanoma, head and neck, liver or kidney cancer. The chain employs TRBV28 and TRBJ1-2; TRBD1 might be the D (5 bases). CDR3 DNA: TGTGCCAGCCGGGGCGTAGTCTATGGCTACACCTTC. This translates into CASRGVVYGYTF.